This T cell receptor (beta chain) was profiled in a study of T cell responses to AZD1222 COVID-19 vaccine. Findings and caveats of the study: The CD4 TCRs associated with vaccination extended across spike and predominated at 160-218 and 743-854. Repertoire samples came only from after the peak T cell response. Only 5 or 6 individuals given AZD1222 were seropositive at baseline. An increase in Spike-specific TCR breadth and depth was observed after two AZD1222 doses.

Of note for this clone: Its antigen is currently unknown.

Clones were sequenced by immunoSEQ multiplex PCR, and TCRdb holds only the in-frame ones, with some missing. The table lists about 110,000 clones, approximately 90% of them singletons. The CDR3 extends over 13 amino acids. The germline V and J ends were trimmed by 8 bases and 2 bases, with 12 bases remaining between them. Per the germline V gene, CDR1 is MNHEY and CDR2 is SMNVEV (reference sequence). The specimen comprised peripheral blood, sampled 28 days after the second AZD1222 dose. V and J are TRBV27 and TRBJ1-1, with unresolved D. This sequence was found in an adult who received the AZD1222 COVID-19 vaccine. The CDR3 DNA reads TGTGCCAGCGGAACAGTCAGTAACACTGAAGCTTTCTTT. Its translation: CASGTVSNTEAFF.